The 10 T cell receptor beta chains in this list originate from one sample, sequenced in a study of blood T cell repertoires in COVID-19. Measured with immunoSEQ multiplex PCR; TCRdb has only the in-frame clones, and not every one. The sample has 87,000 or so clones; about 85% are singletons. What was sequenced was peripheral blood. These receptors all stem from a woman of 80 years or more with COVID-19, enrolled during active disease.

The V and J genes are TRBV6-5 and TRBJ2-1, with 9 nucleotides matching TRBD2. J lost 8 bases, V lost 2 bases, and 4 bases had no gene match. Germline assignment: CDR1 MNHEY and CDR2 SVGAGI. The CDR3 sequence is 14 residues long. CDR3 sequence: CASSYQRGVYEQFF. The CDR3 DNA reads TGTGCCAGCAGTTACCAGCGGGGGGTTTATGAGCAGTTCTTC.

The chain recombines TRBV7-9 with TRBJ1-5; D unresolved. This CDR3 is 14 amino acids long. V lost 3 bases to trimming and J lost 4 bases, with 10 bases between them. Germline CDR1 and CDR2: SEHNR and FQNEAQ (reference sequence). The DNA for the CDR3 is TGTGCCAGCAGCTTGGGAGGGCCTAATCAGCCCCAGCATTTT. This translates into CASSLGGPNQPQHF.

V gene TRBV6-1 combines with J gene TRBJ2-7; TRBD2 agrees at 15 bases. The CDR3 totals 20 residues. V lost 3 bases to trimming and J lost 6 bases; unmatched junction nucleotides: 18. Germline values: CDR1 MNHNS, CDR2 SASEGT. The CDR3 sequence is CASSDRAWGLAGGGEAEQYF. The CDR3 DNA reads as TGTGCCAGCAGTGACCGGGCGTGGGGACTAGCGGGAGGTGGGGAGGCCGAGCAGTACTTC.

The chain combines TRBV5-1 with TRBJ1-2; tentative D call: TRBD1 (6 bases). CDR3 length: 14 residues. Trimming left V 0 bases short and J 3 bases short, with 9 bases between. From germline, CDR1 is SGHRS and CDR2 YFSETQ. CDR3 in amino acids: CASSLAGAYYGYTF. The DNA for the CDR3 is TGCGCCAGCAGCTTGGCAGGGGCTTACTATGGCTACACCTTC.

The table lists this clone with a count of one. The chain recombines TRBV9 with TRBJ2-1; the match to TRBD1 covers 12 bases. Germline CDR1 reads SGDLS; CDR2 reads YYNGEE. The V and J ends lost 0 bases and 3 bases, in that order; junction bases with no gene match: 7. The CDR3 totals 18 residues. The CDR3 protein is CASSVATGTGGHYNEQFF. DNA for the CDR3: TGTGCCAGCAGCGTAGCTACAGGGACAGGGGGCCACTACAATGAGCAGTTCTTC.

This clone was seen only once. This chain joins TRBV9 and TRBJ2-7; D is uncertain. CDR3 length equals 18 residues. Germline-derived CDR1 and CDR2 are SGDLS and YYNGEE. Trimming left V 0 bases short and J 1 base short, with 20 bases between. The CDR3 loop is CASSVGLDSVRGSYEQYF. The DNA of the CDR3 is TGTGCCAGCAGCGTAGGTCTTGACTCAGTCCGAGGTTCCTACGAGCAGTACTTC.

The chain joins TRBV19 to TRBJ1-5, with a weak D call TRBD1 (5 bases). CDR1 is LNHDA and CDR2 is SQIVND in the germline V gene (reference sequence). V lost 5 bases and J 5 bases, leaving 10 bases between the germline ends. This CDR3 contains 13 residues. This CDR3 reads CASSDRDYQPQHF. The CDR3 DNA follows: TGTGCCAGTAGTGACAGAGATTATCAGCCCCAGCATTTT.

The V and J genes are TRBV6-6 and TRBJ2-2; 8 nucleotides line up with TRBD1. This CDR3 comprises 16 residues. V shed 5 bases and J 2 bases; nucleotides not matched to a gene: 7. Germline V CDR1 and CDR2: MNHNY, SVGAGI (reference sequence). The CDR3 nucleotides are TGTGCCAGCAGTACCGCCCAGGGGGCTAACACCGGGGAGCTGTTTTTT. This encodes CASSTAQGANTGELFF.

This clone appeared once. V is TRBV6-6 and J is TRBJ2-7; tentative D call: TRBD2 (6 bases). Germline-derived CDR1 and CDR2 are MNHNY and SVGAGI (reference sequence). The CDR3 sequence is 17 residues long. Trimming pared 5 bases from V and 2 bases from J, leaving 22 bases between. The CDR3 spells CASSRSLVRDFTYEQYF. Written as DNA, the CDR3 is TGTGCCAGCAGTCGCAGCCTTGTCCGGGACTTTACCTACGAGCAGTACTTC.

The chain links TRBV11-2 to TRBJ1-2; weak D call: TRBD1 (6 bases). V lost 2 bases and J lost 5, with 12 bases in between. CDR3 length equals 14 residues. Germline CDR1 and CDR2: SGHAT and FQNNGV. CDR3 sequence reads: CASSLLQGRYGYTF. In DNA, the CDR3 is TGTGCCAGCAGCTTACTACAGGGCCGGTATGGCTACACCTTC.